The entry that follows covers one TCR beta chain sequence. It lacks a known antigen. Base qualities are not recorded, but no much larger clone differs from it by a single base. Libraries were prepared through the immunoSEQ multiplex PCR assay. RNA was extracted from all samples and reverse transcribed into cDNA as template for TCR sequencing. First-strand cDNA was synthesized using SuperScript III with a 2:1 mix of oligo-dT and random hexamers. Amplification bias was assessed with a synthetic immune receptor repertoire, and residual bias was removed computationally. As for the authors' bioinformatics: Raw reads were preprocessed to remove errors, and CDR3 was defined by IMGT conventions from the conserved cysteine to phenylalanine. Clonality was computed as 1 minus the Shannon entropy, with the entropy normalized by log2 of the number of productive unique TCRs. Whether each scalp clone was CD4 or CD8 was inferred by checking scalp TCRbeta sequences against the CD4 and CD8 repertoires from sorted blood. TCRdb's version of the immuneACCESS table is confined to in-frame rearrangements and falls short of the full clone set. An unresolved V gene accounts for under half of the shortfall where checked; the remainder is of unknown origin. From that table come the V and J calls and clone size; the DNA was used to work out D and trimming. The sample includes some 190,000 clones, with about 51% observed a single time. Jointly, the top ten make up around a tenth of the sample.

Interpreted using the paper, the treatment or condition label stands for: oral pan-JAK inhibitor, 5-10 mg twice daily. Peripheral blood and lesional scalp punch biopsies were obtained from patients with alopecia areata. PBMCs were isolated by density centrifugation and stained for CD3, CD4 and CD8, and CD4+ and CD8+ T cells were sorted on a FACSAria. V and J are trimmed by 7 bases and 2 bases, and the gene matches miss 4 bases of the junction. The CDR1 and CDR2 encoded by the germline V gene (reference sequence) are LNHDA and SQIVND. There are 14 amino acids in the CDR3, from cysteine to phenylalanine inclusive. Only CDR3 DNA is held: 42 bases, read in frame from base 1. The data originate from a study of CD8+ T cells in alopecia areata (dated by TCRdb to the late 2010s). Regarding the research as a whole: Treated patients were enrolled in an open-label pilot trial of oral tofacitinib at 5 to 10 mg twice daily for moderate-to-severe alopecia areata. Tofacitinib was administered for 6 to 18 months, and 6 months of follow-up off drug were then conducted to assess delayed response and recurrence. The SALT score, which quantifies the percentage of affected scalp surface area, was used to measure disease severity in treated patients. The study used high-throughput TCRbeta sequencing to examine T cell clonal expansion in alopecia areata, in both the C3H/HeJ mouse model and human patients. In humans, TCRbeta sequencing was performed on scalp tissue and on sorted CD4+ and CD8+ peripheral blood T cells from healthy controls and from patients with patchy or totalis/universalis alopecia areata. Biopsies were taken from tofacitinib-treated patients at baseline and at 4 and 24 weeks of treatment, and a later scalp biopsy was taken in several of the tofacitinib-treated patients. Scalp clonality was compared among normal scalp (n=4), patchy alopecia areata scalp (n=8), and alopecia totalis/universalis scalp (n=8). The RNA source kit depended on sample type: the PAXgene miRNA kit for fixed scalp, the miRNeasy kit for PBMCs, and the RNeasy kit for mouse skin. TCRbeta CDR3 regions were amplified by immunoSEQ multiplex PCR using 35 Vbeta forward and 13 Jbeta reverse primers.

Overall study outcomes, separate from this receptor: Because the treated cohort was small and had just a single nonresponder, larger studies are needed to establish links between baseline CD8+ expansion and response. Shared TCR sequences between patients were less evident than in mice, which may be partly attributable to HLA diversity in the patient population. Higher clonality and more expanded CD8+ clones were observed in lesional scalp than in normal scalp, particularly in alopecia totalis/universalis, a finding suggestive of antigenic drive. During tofacitinib treatment, many expanded lesional clones remained in scalp and blood, and this persistence may partly explain relapse after treatment is stopped. Unlike mouse skin, where gammadelta T cells dominate, normal human skin contains resident alphabeta T cells that get sequenced too, which complicates analysis of the scalp TCR repertoire. With tofacitinib, both scalp clonality and the number of expanded CD8+ clones among the top 100 scalp clones went down significantly.

The sample consisted of CD8+ T cells sorted from blood, taken at week 52, from a patient treated with tofacitinib. The rearranged chain carries TRBV19 and TRBJ2-5, with 10 bases aligning to TRBD2. The receptor was isolated from a human donor with alopecia areata. In nucleotides, the sequence is TGTGCCAGTACCCAACTAGCGGGACAAGAGACCCAGTACTTC. This yields the protein CASTQLAGQETQYF.